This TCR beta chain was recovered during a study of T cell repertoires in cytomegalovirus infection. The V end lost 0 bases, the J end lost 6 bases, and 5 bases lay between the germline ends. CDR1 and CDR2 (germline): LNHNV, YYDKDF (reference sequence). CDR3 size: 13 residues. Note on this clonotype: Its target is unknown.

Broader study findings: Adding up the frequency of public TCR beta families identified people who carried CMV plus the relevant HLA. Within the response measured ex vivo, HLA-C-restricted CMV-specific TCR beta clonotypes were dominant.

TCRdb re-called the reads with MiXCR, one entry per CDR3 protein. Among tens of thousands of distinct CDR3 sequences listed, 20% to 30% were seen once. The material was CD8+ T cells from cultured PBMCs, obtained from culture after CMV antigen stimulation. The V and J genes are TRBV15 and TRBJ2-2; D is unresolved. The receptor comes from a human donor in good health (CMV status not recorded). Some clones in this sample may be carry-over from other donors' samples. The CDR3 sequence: CATSRENSGELFF. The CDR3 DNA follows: TGTGCCACCAGCAGAGAGAATTCCGGGGAGCTGTTTTTT.